Listed below are T cell receptor beta chains from one sample, sequenced in a study of blood T cell repertoires in COVID-19. Sequencing was performed with immunoSEQ multiplex PCR; in TCRdb, only in-frame clones are kept and a portion is missing. The table includes approximately 280,000 clones, approximately 91% detected once. The sequencing sample was made of peripheral blood. The receptor source for this set is a man aged 50 to 59 with acute or convalescent COVID-19. Each CDR3 is given with its conserved first and last residue. The order of the fields is V gene, CDR3 protein.

V gene: TRBV2
CDR3 protein: CASSYDSNTEAFF

V gene: TRBV19
CDR3 protein: CASSKPLRQGRGQPQHF

V gene: TRBV2
CDR3 protein: CASSERSNEQFF

V gene: TRBV18
CDR3 protein: CASSPLLNGKKETQYF

V gene: TRBV10-3
CDR3 protein: CAIWAEDGYTF

V gene: TRBV19
CDR3 protein: CASSAELRGDYGYTF

V gene: TRBV5-5
CDR3 protein: CASRRVATDTQYF

V gene: TRBV19
CDR3 protein: CASSLDRANTGELFF

V gene: TRBV7-9
CDR3 protein: CASSPTGTPRTDTQYF

V gene: TRBV2
CDR3 protein: CASSADGTGDGYTF

V gene: TRBV7-9
CDR3 protein: CASSLNGGYGYTF

V gene: TRBV5-6
CDR3 protein: CASSLAGSTDTNQPQHF

V gene: TRBV7-9
CDR3 protein: CASSSAAASTDTQYF

V gene: TRBV19
CDR3 protein: CASSAHSGTASYEQYF

V gene: TRBV19
CDR3 protein: CASSIGGALGDEQYF

V gene: TRBV6-5
CDR3 protein: CASSYAQLALNTEAFF

V gene: TRBV18
CDR3 protein: CASSPRGPGYYGYTF

V gene: TRBV27
CDR3 protein: CASSLGQGNQPQHF

V gene: TRBV15
CDR3 protein: CATSARSLTGGRNEQFF

V gene: TRBV7-9
CDR3 protein: CASSSGGLSTDTQYF

V gene: TRBV29-1
CDR3 protein: CSSGGTEAFF

V gene: TRBV3-1/TRBV3-2
CDR3 protein: CASSPWTVDYGYTF

V gene: TRBV2
CDR3 protein: CASTGGGQAEKLFF

V gene: TRBV3-1/TRBV3-2
CDR3 protein: CASSQNRGDYGYTF

V gene: TRBV5-4
CDR3 protein: CASSQGLSGNTIYF

V gene: TRBV9
CDR3 protein: CASSPDGYSNQPQHF

V gene: TRBV23-1
CDR3 protein: CAKSGTGVYGYTF

V gene: TRBV19
CDR3 protein: CASTTIQGPSYGYTF